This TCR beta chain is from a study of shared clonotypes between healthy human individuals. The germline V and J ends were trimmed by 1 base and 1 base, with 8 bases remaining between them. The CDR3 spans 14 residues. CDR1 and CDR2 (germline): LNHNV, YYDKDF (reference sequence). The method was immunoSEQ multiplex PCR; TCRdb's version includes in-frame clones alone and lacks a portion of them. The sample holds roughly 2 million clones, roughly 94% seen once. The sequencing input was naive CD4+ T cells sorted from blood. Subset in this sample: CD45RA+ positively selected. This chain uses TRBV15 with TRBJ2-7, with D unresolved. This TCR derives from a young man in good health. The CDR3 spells CATSRVTESYEQYF. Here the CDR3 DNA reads TGTGCCACCAGCAGAGTGACTGAGTCCTACGAGCAGTACTTC. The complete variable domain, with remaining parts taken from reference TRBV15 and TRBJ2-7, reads DAMVIQNPRYQVTQFGKPVTLSCSQTLNHNVMYWYQQKSSQAPKLLFHYYDKDFNNEADTPDNFQSRRPNTSFCFLDIRSPGLGDTAMYLCATSRVTESYEQYFGPGTRLTVT.